Listed below are T cell receptor beta chains from one sample, sequenced in a study of control samples from healthy donors and cancer patients. Sequencing used immunoSEQ multiplex PCR; TCRdb keeps in-frame clones, though not all of them. The sample includes around 30,000 clones, around 87% of them seen just once. Sequenced sample: PBMCs. Receptors were obtained from a middle-aged woman with lung cancer. Both conserved end residues are part of each CDR3. The D gene is left open where the match is weak. Only part of the rows carry a size: once, few, many, or a class if the clone is expanded.

abundance: NA
d_gene: NA
v_gene: TRBV13
j_gene: TRBJ2-1
CDR3aa: CASSRDSQLNEQFF
CDR3nt: TGTGCCAGCAGCCGTGACAGCCAACTCAATGAGCAGTTCTTC

abundance: NA
d_gene: TRBD1
v_gene: TRBV18
j_gene: TRBJ2-7
CDR3aa: CASSPGDSYEQYF
CDR3nt: TGTGCCAGCTCACCAGGGGACAGCTACGAGCAGTACTTC

abundance: NA
d_gene: TRBD1
v_gene: TRBV29-1
j_gene: TRBJ2-5
CDR3aa: CSVRRTGAIQETQYF
CDR3nt: TGCAGCGTCCGACGGACAGGGGCCATACAAGAGACCCAGTACTTC

abundance: NA
d_gene: NA
v_gene: TRBV6-5
j_gene: TRBJ2-1
CDR3aa: CASSYGGNNEQFF
CDR3nt: TGTGCCAGCAGTTACGGCGGAAACAATGAGCAGTTCTTC

abundance: NA
d_gene: NA
v_gene: TRBV5-4
j_gene: TRBJ1-4
CDR3aa: CASSQQGTYEKLFF
CDR3nt: TGTGCCAGCAGTCAACAGGGTACTTATGAAAAACTGTTTTTT

abundance: NA
d_gene: NA
v_gene: TRBV30
j_gene: TRBJ2-5
CDR3aa: CAWFGTSQETQYF
CDR3nt: TGTGCCTGGTTCGGGACATCTCAAGAGACCCAGTACTTC

abundance: NA
d_gene: TRBD2
v_gene: TRBV20-1
j_gene: TRBJ2-5
CDR3aa: CSASMGGGAFETQYF
CDR3nt: TGCAGTGCTAGTATGGGCGGGGGGGCCTTCGAGACCCAGTACTTC

abundance: NA
d_gene: NA
v_gene: TRBV6-6
j_gene: TRBJ1-5
CDR3aa: CASSPQGYQPQHF
CDR3nt: TGTGCCAGCAGCCCCCAGGGATATCAGCCCCAGCATTTT

abundance: NA
d_gene: TRBD2
v_gene: TRBV7-2
j_gene: TRBJ2-1
CDR3aa: CASSLVGTSGNNEQFF
CDR3nt: TGTGCCAGCAGCTTAGTGGGGACTAGCGGCAACAATGAGCAGTTCTTC

abundance: NA
d_gene: TRBD2
v_gene: TRBV3-1/TRBV3-2
j_gene: TRBJ2-5
CDR3aa: CASSLGLAGAQYF
CDR3nt: TGTGCCAGCAGCCTCGGACTAGCCGGGGCCCAGTACTTC

abundance: NA
d_gene: TRBD2
v_gene: TRBV5-6
j_gene: TRBJ2-5
CDR3aa: CASSFLLAGDQETQYF
CDR3nt: TGTGCCAGCAGCTTCCTACTAGCGGGGGACCAAGAGACCCAGTACTTC

abundance: NA
d_gene: NA
v_gene: TRBV18
j_gene: TRBJ1-4
CDR3aa: CASSPDQRNEKLFF
CDR3nt: TGTGCCAGCTCACCAGACCAGCGTAATGAAAAACTGTTTTTT

abundance: NA
d_gene: NA
v_gene: TRBV29-1
j_gene: TRBJ2-1
CDR3aa: CSVAGGTGYNEQFF
CDR3nt: TGCAGCGTTGCGGGCGGGACGGGGTACAATGAGCAGTTCTTC

abundance: once
d_gene: NA
v_gene: TRBV18
j_gene: TRBJ2-5
CDR3aa: CASSPVAGREETQYF
CDR3nt: TGTGCCAGCTCACCAGTGGCAGGGCGGGAAGAGACCCAGTACTTC

abundance: NA
d_gene: NA
v_gene: TRBV3-1/TRBV3-2
j_gene: TRBJ2-5
CDR3aa: CASSRIDRQETQYF
CDR3nt: TGTGCCAGCAGCCGGATCGACAGACAAGAGACCCAGTACTTC

abundance: NA
d_gene: TRBD1
v_gene: TRBV30
j_gene: TRBJ2-3
CDR3aa: CAWSVGPGQWDTQYF
CDR3nt: TGTGCCTGGAGTGTAGGTCCGGGACAGTGGGATACGCAGTATTTT

abundance: few
d_gene: NA
v_gene: TRBV7-9
j_gene: TRBJ1-2
CDR3aa: CASSPVLNYGYTF
CDR3nt: TGTGCCAGCAGCCCCGTCTTAAACTATGGCTACACCTTC

abundance: NA
d_gene: TRBD1
v_gene: TRBV7-2
j_gene: TRBJ1-6
CDR3aa: CASSPGTVDSPLHF
CDR3nt: TGTGCCAGCAGCCCCGGGACAGTGGATTCACCCCTCCACTTT

abundance: NA
d_gene: TRBD1
v_gene: TRBV5-1
j_gene: TRBJ1-6
CDR3aa: CASSLAFASGQGPYNSPLHF
CDR3nt: TGCGCCAGCAGCTTGGCGTTCGCGTCGGGACAGGGACCTTATAATTCACCCCTCCACTTT

abundance: NA
d_gene: TRBD2
v_gene: TRBV7-3
j_gene: TRBJ2-3
CDR3aa: CASSPSGGPTDTQYF
CDR3nt: TGTGCCAGCAGCCCTAGCGGGGGGCCCACAGATACGCAGTATTTT